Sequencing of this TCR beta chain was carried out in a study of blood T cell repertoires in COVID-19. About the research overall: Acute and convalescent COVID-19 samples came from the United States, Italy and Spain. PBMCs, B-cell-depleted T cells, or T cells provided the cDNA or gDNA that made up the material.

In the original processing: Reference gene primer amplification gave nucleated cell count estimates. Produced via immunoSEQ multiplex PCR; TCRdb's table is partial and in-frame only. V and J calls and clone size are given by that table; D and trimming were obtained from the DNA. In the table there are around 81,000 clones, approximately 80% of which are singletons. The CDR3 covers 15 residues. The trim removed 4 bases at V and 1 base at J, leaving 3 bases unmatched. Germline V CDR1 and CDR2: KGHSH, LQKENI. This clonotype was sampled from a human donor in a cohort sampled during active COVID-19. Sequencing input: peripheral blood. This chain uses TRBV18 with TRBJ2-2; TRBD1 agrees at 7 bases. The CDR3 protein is CASSLGQKNTGELFF. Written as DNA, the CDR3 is TGTGCCAGCTCACTGGGACAGAAGAACACCGGGGAGCTGTTTTTT.